These 21 T cell receptor beta chains were all obtained from the same sample, sequenced in a study of quantifying T cell responses using KT2 cells (dated by TCRdb to the late 2010s). With regard to the full study: RNA was DNase-treated and reverse transcribed with TCR alpha and beta constant-region primers, mostly using SuperScript III.

Library construction relied on UMI-ligation and nested PCR. Sequencing instrument: Illumina MiSeq. Using T4 RNA ligase 1, a single-stranded oligonucleotide bearing the Illumina SP2 sequence plus a UMI was ligated onto the 3' end of the cDNA. PCR1 consisted of 4 cycles (98 degrees C 15 s, 69 degrees C 30 s, 72 degrees C 40 s), and for the beta primer an equimolar mix of RC1.1 and RC1.2 was used to cover TRBC1 and TRBC2. TCRdb ran its own pipeline on the public reads, namely fastp trimming at Q25 and MiXCR clone calling, and kept in-frame beta chains. Each CDR3 protein gets just one entry, which takes the most common genes and DNA from the rows behind it. The sample contains tens of thousands of distinct CDR3 sequences, roughly an eighth of them found a single time. The ten top clones hold 9.4% of the sample. Source material: PBMCs spiked with cells of the T cell clone KT2. Receptors originate from a human donor.

The V call is TRBV20-1, the J call TRBJ1-2, with 8 bases matching TRBD1. Trimming took 2 bases from V and 2 from J; bases not matched to a gene: 4. The CDR3 spans 14 residues. From germline, CDR1 is DFQATT and CDR2 SNEGSKA (reference sequence). The CDR3 DNA reads TGCAGTGCTAGAAGGTCAGGGGGCAACTATGGCTACACCTTC. Translating it yields CSARRSGGNYGYTF.

The chain combines TRBV15 with TRBJ1-6; D call uncertain. Germline CDR1 reads LNHNV; CDR2 reads YYDKDF (reference sequence). CDR3 length: 15 amino acids. Trimming pared 1 base from V and 3 bases from J, leaving 7 bases between. The CDR3 DNA is TGTGCCACCAGCAGAGTGGTTCACTATAATTCACCCCTCCACTTT. Its translation: CATSRVVHYNSPLHF.

This clonotype came up many times. The J gene is TRBJ2-5, the V gene TRBV13; 12 nucleotides match TRBD2. Per the germline V gene, CDR1 is PRHDT and CDR2 is FYEKMQ (reference sequence). The CDR3 extends over 17 amino acids. The V segment lost 0 bases and the J segment 5 bases; nucleotides outside the gene matches: 7. In DNA form, the CDR3 reads TGTGCCAGCAGCTTAGGCCTAGCGGGAGGGCCGTGGGAGACCCAGTACTTC. Protein sequence: CASSLGLAGGPWETQYF.

This clonotype was detected many times. The chain couples TRBV7-7 to TRBJ2-7, with TRBD1 matching over 7 bases. Trimming cost V 5 bases and J 4 bases; bases outside gene matches: 5. Germline-derived CDR1 and CDR2 are SSHAT and FNYEAQ (reference sequence). The CDR3 runs to 13 residues. This chain's CDR3 is CASSPGDSYEQYF. The DNA of the CDR3 is TGTGCCAGCAGCCCCGGGGACAGTTACGAGCAGTACTTC.

The V call is TRBV2, the J call TRBJ1-4, with D tentatively TRBD1 (6 bases). Germline CDR1 reads SNHLY; CDR2 reads FYNNEI. This CDR3 region has 17 residues. V was clipped by 3 bases and J by 3 bases, with 17 bases between them. The CDR3 sequence is CASSDGGRSEANEKLFF. CDR3 DNA: TGTGCCAGCAGTGATGGGGGCCGCAGCGAGGCTAATGAAAAACTGTTTTTT.

This clonotype appeared many times. The chain employs TRBV4-3 and TRBJ2-6, with 7 bases that match TRBD1. Germline trimming cut 4 bases from V and 0 bases from J; bases unmatched to any gene: 9. CDR1 and CDR2 (germline): LGHNA, YSLEER. CDR3 length: 18 amino acids. CDR3 sequence: CASSLRGQAASGANVLTF. The CDR3 nucleotides are TGCGCCAGCAGCCTTCGCGGACAGGCAGCCTCTGGGGCCAACGTCCTGACTTTC.

This clonotype was seen more than once but under ten times. The chain combines TRBV12-3 or TRBV12-4 with TRBJ1-2; D is undetermined. V was clipped by 2 bases and J by 6 bases, with 7 bases between them. The CDR3 is 12 residues long. CDR3: CASSLSGDGYTF. The CDR3 DNA reads TGTGCCAGCAGTTTAAGCGGCGATGGCTACACCTTC.

The chain links TRBV6-6 to TRBJ1-2, with D possibly matching TRBD1 (6 bases). This CDR3 contains 12 residues. V was clipped by 7 bases and J by 5 bases, with 11 bases between them. From germline, CDR1 is MNHNY and CDR2 SVGAGI (reference sequence). Here the CDR3 reads CASTQDRYGYTF. DNA of the CDR3: TGTGCCAGCACCCAGGACAGATATGGCTACACCTTC.

CDR3 sequence: CASSLGVSGSGANVLTF. In DNA form, the CDR3 reads TGTGCCAGCAGCTTAGGTGTGTCAGGGTCTGGGGCCAACGTCCTGACTTTC. J is TRBJ2-6 and V is TRBV7-8; tentative D call: TRBD1 (5 bases). With 1 base removed from V and 1 base from J, the gap between germline ends came to 11 bases. This CDR3 has 17 amino acids. Germline CDR1 SGHVS, CDR2 FQNEAQ. Supplemented by reference TRBV7-8 and TRBJ2-6, the full variable domain reads GAGVSQSPRYKVAKRGQDVALRCDPISGHVSLFWYQQALGQGPEFLTYFQNEAQLDKSGLPSDRFFAERPEGSVSTLKIQRTQQEDSAVYLCASSLGVSGSGANVLTFGAGSRLTVL.

The chain joins TRBV2 to TRBJ2-4, with 7 bases lining up with TRBD1. V dropped 6 bases and J dropped 0; count of bases not matched to a gene: 11. The length of the CDR3 is 17 residues. Germline CDR1 and CDR2: SNHLY and FYNNEI. CDR3 in DNA: TGTGCCAGCAGACCGGGACAGAACTCCCGAGCCAAAAACATTCAGTACTTC. Translation gives CASRPGQNSRAKNIQYF.

This clonotype was counted ten times or more. The rearrangement uses TRBV7-3 and TRBJ2-5; tentative D call: TRBD2 (6 bases). The CDR3 spans 15 residues. Per germline, CDR1 SGHTA and CDR2 FQGTGA. The ends were cut back, 1 base at V and 2 bases at J, with 11 bases in the middle. The CDR3 loop is CASSLNPGVQETQYF. CDR3 in DNA: TGTGCCAGCAGCTTAAACCCGGGAGTACAAGAGACCCAGTACTTC.

Only a few counts were recorded for this clonotype. This CDR3 is CASSLDSRRTLEAFF. CDR3 bases: TGTGCCAGCAGCTTGGATTCTCGCCGGACCCTTGAAGCTTTCTTT. The chain uses TRBV5-6 and TRBJ1-1, with D unclear. Germline-derived CDR1 and CDR2 are SGHDT and YYEEEE. Trimming cost V 0 bases and J 7 bases, with 16 bases left between them. The CDR3 runs to 15 residues.

The sample holds a few counts of this clonotype. The CDR3 DNA sequence: TGCGCCAGCAGTTATGACCGGGACCCCACACCGAAAAACATTCAGTACTTC. It translates to CASSYDRDPTPKNIQYF. The chain links TRBV4-1 to TRBJ2-4; TRBD1 or TRBD2 may be the D gene (5 bases each). Trimming removed 6 bases at V and 4 bases at J, with 22 bases between. Germline CDR1 and CDR2: MGHRA and YSYEKL. The CDR3 length is 17 residues.

This clonotype was observed at least ten times. CDR3 DNA sequence: TGTGCCAGCTCACCACGAGCGGGAGGGGCCGAGCAGTACTTC. Translating it yields CASSPRAGGAEQYF. The chain combines TRBV18 with TRBJ2-7; TRBD2 aligns across 10 bases. J was trimmed by 6 bases and V by 1 base; bases with no gene match: 3. Germline V gives CDR1 KGHSH, CDR2 LQKENI. The CDR3 consists of 14 residues.

The rearrangement links TRBV7-3 to TRBJ2-1, with a possible D match to TRBD2 (5 bases). The germline gives CDR1 SGHTA, CDR2 FQGTGA. CDR3 length: 14 amino acids. V gave up 5 bases and J gave up 5 bases, with 13 bases separating them. The CDR3 loop reads CASSRLRNDNEQFF. CDR3 coding DNA: TGTGCCAGCAGCCGACTACGGAATGACAATGAGCAGTTCTTC.

Many counts were recorded for this clonotype. V gene TRBV2 combines with J gene TRBJ2-7; the match to TRBD2 covers 7 bases. CDR1 SNHLY and CDR2 FYNNEI come from the germline V gene. CDR3 length: 14 residues. The J segment lost 3 bases and the V segment lost 4 bases, leaving 6 bases of the junction unmatched. In DNA form, the CDR3 reads TGTGCCAGCAGTGGGACTAGTACTATCTACGAGCAGTACTTC. Protein: CASSGTSTIYEQYF.

This clonotype was seen more than once but under ten times. This chain uses TRBV20-1 with TRBJ2-1; TRBD2 aligns across 7 bases. The CDR3 contains 16 residues. With V trimmed by 5 bases and J by 2 bases, 12 bases remained unmatched. Germline assignment: CDR1 DFQATT and CDR2 SNEGSKA (reference sequence). Written as DNA, the CDR3 is TGCAGTGCTCCCCCCCGTAGCGGGCACCCCTACAATGAGCAGTTCTTC. Its translation is CSAPPRSGHPYNEQFF.

V and J are TRBV5-1 and TRBJ2-3; D gene unclear. V was shortened by 4 bases and J by 4 bases, with 22 bases between the two germline ends. Per germline, CDR1 SGHRS and CDR2 YFSETQ. The CDR3 spans 17 residues. This chain's CDR3 is CASSPIPRARVADTQYF. The CDR3 region has the DNA TGCGCCAGCAGCCCCATACCTCGGGCTAGGGTGGCAGATACGCAGTATTTT.

This clonotype was counted a few times. The chain uses TRBV18 and TRBJ2-1; D might be TRBD1 or TRBD2, each matching 5 bases. This CDR3 spans 17 amino acids. Germline V gene data show CDR1 as KGHSH and CDR2 as LQKENI. V was clipped by 1 base and J by 0 bases, with 13 bases between them. CDR3 sequence (DNA): TGTGCCAGCTCACCACGTAGGGGAGTAGGCTCCTACAATGAGCAGTTCTTC. It specifies CASSPRRGVGSYNEQFF.

The chain is built from TRBV5-5 and TRBJ1-5, with 8 positions matching TRBD1. The CDR3 runs 16 residues. CDR1 SGHKS and CDR2 YYEKEE come from the germline V gene (reference sequence). J gave up 2 bases and V 1 base, and 5 bases lay outside the gene matches. As DNA, the CDR3 is TGTGCCAGCAGCTTGATCCAACAGGGGGGCAATCAGCCCCAGCATTTT. Its protein product is CASSLIQQGGNQPQHF.

This clonotype has more than one count but fewer than ten. The rearrangement links TRBV4-1 to TRBJ2-3, with D possibly matching TRBD2 (6 bases). This CDR3 contains 14 residues. Per the germline V gene, CDR1 is MGHRA and CDR2 is YSYEKL. Trimming removed 2 bases at V and 2 bases at J, with 8 bases between. The CDR3 is CASSQWGLTDTQYF. The CDR3 coding sequence is TGCGCCAGCAGCCAATGGGGACTCACAGATACGCAGTATTTT.